Listed below are T cell receptor beta chains from one sample, sequenced in a study of radiation and T cells in renal cell carcinoma. Sequencing used immunoSEQ multiplex PCR; TCRdb keeps in-frame clones, though not all of them. Among 90,000 to 100,000 clones listed, approximately 86% were seen once. The sequencing used blood, collected from a patient whose treatment included radiotherapy and nephrectomy. The receptor source for this set is a man aged 50-59 years with renal cell carcinoma. CDR3s include the opening cysteine and the closing phenylalanine or tryptophan. A D gene is named only where the DNA matches it firmly. Clone size, where shown, is once, few, many, or a class for clones that have expanded.

>TRBD2|TRBJ2-1|TRBV7-2|-
CASSLLADEQFF
TGTGCCAGCAGCCTTCTAGCGGATGAGCAGTTCTTC
>TRBD2|TRBJ2-2|TRBV4-1|-
CASSPSGARRGELFF
TGCGCCAGCAGTCCTAGCGGGGCGAGGCGGGGGGAGCTGTTTTTT
>-|TRBJ2-3|TRBV19|-
CATESQTDTDTQYF
TGTGCCACCGAGTCACAGACCGACACAGATACGCAGTATTTT
>TRBD1|TRBJ1-2|TRBV5-1|few
CASSQQGALGYGYTF
TGCGCCAGCAGCCAACAGGGGGCCCTAGGGTATGGCTACACCTTC
>TRBD2|TRBJ2-2|TRBV5-1|-
CASSALLAGARAGELFF
TGCGCCAGCAGCGCCCTCCTAGCGGGAGCACGCGCCGGGGAGCTGTTTTTT
>-|TRBJ2-1|TRBV15|-
CATSLVYFDEQFF
TGTGCCACCAGCCTAGTGTATTTCGATGAGCAGTTCTTC
>TRBD1|TRBJ2-7|TRBV5-1|-
CASSRGTGGDEQYF
TGCGCCAGCAGCAGGGGGACAGGGGGCGACGAGCAGTACTTC
>-|TRBJ1-5|TRBV5-1|-
CASSRGGGENQPQHF
TGCGCCAGCAGCCGGGGCGGGGGAGAGAATCAGCCCCAGCATTTT
>TRBD2|TRBJ2-7|TRBV28|-
CASSRTSGSYEQYF
TGTGCCAGCAGCCGGACTAGCGGGAGCTACGAGCAGTACTTC
>TRBD1|TRBJ2-5|TRBV30|-
CAWSPGHRGIQETQYF
TGTGCCTGGAGCCCCGGACACAGGGGCATCCAAGAGACCCAGTACTTC
>-|TRBJ1-3|TRBV5-1|few
CASSLGTPNNRVEF
TGCGCCAGCAGCTTGGGAACGCCGAACAACAGGGTAGAATTT
>-|TRBJ2-7|TRBV23-1|-
CASSQLGQPTYEQYF
TGCGCCAGCAGTCAGCTGGGTCAGCCTACCTACGAGCAGTACTTC
>TRBD2|TRBJ2-2|TRBV7-9|-
CASSRWGGGWTGELFF
TGTGCCAGCAGCCGCTGGGGGGGTGGATGGACCGGGGAGCTGTTTTTT
>TRBD1|TRBJ1-5|TRBV10-1|-
CASSESAFGQGRKNSNQPQHF
TGCGCCAGCAGTGAGTCGGCCTTCGGACAGGGTCGAAAAAACAGCAATCAGCCCCAGCATTTT
>TRBD1|TRBJ1-1|TRBV6-6|-
CASKTGGTEAFF
TGTGCCAGCAAAACAGGGGGGACTGAAGCTTTCTTT
>-|TRBJ2-1|TRBV11-2|-
CASSPKSGSSYNEQFF
TGTGCCAGCAGCCCCAAAAGCGGTAGCTCCTACAATGAGCAGTTCTTC
>-|TRBJ2-5|TRBV27|-
CASQPFGGGGRGWEETQYF
TGTGCCAGTCAACCTTTCGGAGGGGGGGGCAGGGGCTGGGAAGAGACCCAGTACTTC
>-|TRBJ2-7|TRBV7-2|-
CASSFIGDEQYF
TGTGCCAGCAGCTTCATAGGAGACGAGCAGTACTTC
>TRBD1|TRBJ1-3|TRBV13|-
CASSSTTGTDGGNTIYF
TGTGCCAGCAGCTCGACAACCGGGACAGACGGTGGAAACACCATATATTTT
>TRBD1|TRBJ1-1|TRBV28|-
CASSLWRGGAGTEAFF
TGTGCCAGCAGTTTATGGAGAGGGGGCGCTGGTACTGAAGCTTTCTTT
>TRBD2|TRBJ2-1|TRBV6-5|-
CASTTGGADYNEQFF
TGTGCCAGCACCACGGGGGGGGCCGACTACAATGAGCAGTTCTTC
>TRBD1|TRBJ2-7|TRBV4-2|-
CASSQDHGTGYEQYF
TGTGCCAGCAGCCAAGATCACGGGACAGGCTACGAGCAGTACTTC
>-|TRBJ2-7|TRBV30|-
CAWSTRYEQYF
TGTGCCTGGAGTACCCGTTACGAGCAGTACTTC
>-|TRBJ1-1|TRBV18|-
CASSPYRENAEAFF
TGTGCCAGCTCACCATACAGGGAGAACGCTGAAGCTTTCTTT
>-|TRBJ1-2|TRBV6-5|-
CASSYSGGGGYGYTF
TGTGCCAGCAGTTACTCCGGGGGAGGGGGCTATGGCTACACCTTC
>-|TRBJ1-2|TRBV5-4|-
CASSLGQGPNYGYTF
TGTGCCAGCAGCTTGGGGCAGGGGCCCAACTATGGCTACACCTTC
>-|TRBJ2-1|TRBV2|-
CASIVDHSPYNEQFF
TGTGCCAGCATCGTGGACCACAGCCCCTACAATGAGCAGTTCTTC
>TRBD2|TRBJ2-3|TRBV10-3|few
CAIRAGTSGRAYTQYF
TGTGCCATCAGGGCGGGGACTAGCGGGAGGGCGTATACGCAGTATTTT
>-|TRBJ2-1|TRBV7-7|-
CASSPGPEYNEQFF
TGTGCTAGCAGCCCAGGACCAGAGTACAATGAGCAGTTCTTC
>TRBD1|TRBJ2-7|TRBV14|-
CASSQLTGDEQYF
TGTGCCAGCAGCCAACTTACAGGGGACGAGCAGTACTTC
>TRBD1|TRBJ1-5|TRBV19|-
CASSMTGQNQPQHF
TGTGCCAGTAGTATGACAGGGCAAAATCAGCCCCAGCATTTT
>-|TRBJ1-1|TRBV12-5|once
CASGSGVTEAFF
TGTGCTAGTGGATCAGGGGTTACTGAAGCTTTCTTT
>-|TRBJ1-4|TRBV5-1|-
CATRNGPQAEKLFF
TGCGCCACCAGGAACGGGCCCCAAGCTGAAAAACTGTTTTTT
>-|TRBJ1-1|TRBV19|medium-sized
CATRPGFHSEAFF
TGTGCCACCCGCCCGGGCTTTCACTCTGAAGCTTTCTTT
>-|TRBJ2-3|TRBV9|once
CASSGYLGYRTDTQYF
TGTGCCAGCAGCGGATATCTAGGGTATCGCACAGATACGCAGTATTTT
>-|TRBJ2-1|TRBV2|-
CASRRPPDNEQFF
TGTGCCAGCAGAAGACCCCCTGACAATGAGCAGTTCTTC
>-|TRBJ1-2|TRBV2|-
CASRKDQAFYGYTF
TGTGCCAGCAGAAAGGATCAGGCCTTCTATGGCTACACCTTC
>-|TRBJ1-1|TRBV21-1|-
CASSKKPGQGTTEAFF
TGTGCCAGCAGCAAAAAACCGGGACAGGGGACGACTGAAGCTTTCTTT
>-|TRBJ2-2|TRBV9|few
CASSSRPVGELFF
TGTGCCAGCAGCTCACGACCGGTCGGGGAGCTGTTTTTT
>TRBD1|TRBJ1-2|TRBV29-1|few
CSVEERGLEGYTF
TGCAGCGTTGAAGAAAGGGGGCTCGAAGGCTACACCTTC
>TRBD1|TRBJ1-4|TRBV6-5|-
CASSSLQGVANEKLFF
TGTGCCAGCAGTTCCCTCCAGGGGGTCGCTAATGAAAAACTGTTTTTT
>-|TRBJ1-2|TRBV12-1|-
CASSPTLSTAGPLCGYTF
TGTGCCAGCAGCCCAACATTATCTACTGCCGGGCCCCTCTGCGGCTACACCTTC
>-|TRBJ1-1|TRBV5-1|-
CASSPTGVGTEAFF
TGCGCCAGCAGCCCGACTGGAGTGGGCACTGAAGCTTTCTTT
>-|TRBJ2-1|TRBV11-3|-
CASSLTRYNEQFF
TGTGCCAGCAGCTTGACCAGATACAATGAGCAGTTCTTC
>-|TRBJ2-5|TRBV7-2|-
CASRSRETQYF
TGTGCCAGCCGGAGTAGGGAGACCCAGTACTTC
>-|TRBJ2-7|TRBV5-4|-
CASSSPGHYYEQYF
TGTGCCAGCAGCTCTCCGGGACACTACTACGAGCAGTACTTC
>TRBD1|TRBJ1-1|TRBV7-9|few
CASSRDRVFVNTEAFF
TGTGCCAGCAGCCGGGACAGGGTATTCGTCAACACTGAAGCTTTCTTT
>-|TRBJ2-3|TRBV27|-
CASSHGADTQYF
TGTGCCAGCAGTCATGGGGCAGATACGCAGTATTTT
>TRBD2|TRBJ2-2|TRBV5-1|-
CASSWGGAGELFF
TGCGCCAGCAGCTGGGGAGGGGCCGGGGAGCTGTTTTTT
>-|TRBJ2-7|TRBV28|once
CAHGVPASYEQYF
TGTGCCCATGGGGTGCCCGCTTCCTACGAGCAGTACTTC
>-|TRBJ1-1|TRBV6-5|-
CASSYSQQLNTEAFF
TGTGCCAGCAGTTACTCCCAACAGCTGAACACTGAAGCTTTCTTT
>-|TRBJ2-7|TRBV29-1|-
CSAAQRGPAYEQYF
TGCAGCGCCGCCCAGAGAGGACCAGCCTACGAGCAGTACTTC
>-|TRBJ2-3|TRBV9|-
CASSVAGPSTDTQYF
TGTGCCAGCAGCGTAGCGGGGCCAAGCACAGATACGCAGTATTTT
>-|TRBJ2-7|TRBV5-1|-
CASSLEGNEQYF
TGCGCCAGCAGCTTGGAGGGAAACGAGCAGTACTTC
>TRBD1|TRBJ1-5|TRBV2|-
CASSEGSTGLSQPQHF
TGTGCCAGCAGTGAAGGATCGACAGGGTTGAGTCAGCCCCAGCATTTT
>-|TRBJ2-7|TRBV7-6|-
CASSLFGQQLVEQYF
TGTGCCAGCAGCTTATTCGGACAGCAATTGGTCGAGCAGTACTTC